This T cell receptor (beta chain) was profiled in a study of vaccination and CD4 T cells after COVID-19. Whole-study context: Researchers treated control cultures with a CEFX pool, an HIV-1 Nef pool, or no peptide.

As to treatment: roughly 10-day PBMC culture with coronavirus spike peptide pools or control peptides (ViraFEST assay). IL-2 (around 10 IU/ml) and peptide pools (roughly 10 ug/ml) were added to cultures of two million PBMCs per well. Turning to this clonotype: Its antigen is unknown.

The Oncomine TCR Beta short-read assay sequenced DNA from cultured CD4+ T cells. MiXCR was run by TCRdb on the PCR reads, yielding one entry per CDR3 protein. Of over 9,000 distinct CDR3 sequences listed, about a quarter are singletons. Germline CDR1 DFQATT, CDR2 SNEGSKA (reference sequence). Trimming shortened V by 0 bases and J by 4 bases, and 10 bases separated the two germline ends. The CDR3 sequence is 13 residues long. The rearrangement joins TRBV20-1 to TRBJ2-7, with D perhaps matching TRBD2 (6 bases). This sequence was found in a human donor who had recovered from COVID-19. The sequences come from CD4+ T cells from blood, cultured in vitro, collected after SARS-CoV-2 vaccination. The CDR3 sequence: CSARDQGLYEQYF. CDR3 bases: TGCAGTGCTAGAGATCAGGGACTTTACGAGCAGTACTTC.